Shown below are 7 T cell receptor beta chains from a single sample sequenced in a study of T cells after yellow fever vaccination. TCRdb analysed the 5' RACE reads with MiXCR anew, one entry per CDR3 protein. Seen here are roughly 120,000 distinct CDR3 sequences, 6.5% to 9% observed once, and the top ten hold 25%. The sample in question was CD8+ T cells sorted from PBMCs, obtained 45 days after the yellow fever booster vaccination. The receptor source for this set is a man aged 30 to 45 who received the YFV17D yellow fever vaccine.

This clonotype was counted at least ten times. The rearrangement uses TRBV27 and TRBJ2-1; a possible D gene is TRBD2 (5 bases). The germline V and J ends were trimmed by 0 bases and 6 bases, with 21 bases remaining between them. CDR3 length equals 18 residues. CDR1 MNHEY and CDR2 SMNVEV come from the germline V gene (reference sequence). Here the CDR3 DNA reads TGTGCCAGCAGTTTATCGGTCCCACAGCGGATTATGATCAATGAGCAGTTCTTC. Translated, it gives CASSLSVPQRIMINEQFF.

A few counts support this clonotype. The CDR3: CASSQGYGAGGYTF. CDR3 in DNA: TGTGCCAGCAGCCAAGGTTATGGGGCGGGCGGCTACACCTTC. This chain uses TRBV3-1 with TRBJ1-2, with D tentatively TRBD1 (5 bases). V gave up 1 base and J gave up 8 bases, with 14 bases separating them. CDR1 is LGHDT and CDR2 is YNNKEL in the germline V gene (reference sequence). There are 14 residues in the CDR3.

The chain links TRBV14 to TRBJ2-3; 10 bases are a match to TRBD2. From germline, CDR1 is SGHDN and CDR2 FVKESK. The CDR3 extends over 15 amino acids. The V and J ends lost 1 base and 4 bases, in that order; junction bases with no gene match: 2. For the CDR3, the DNA is TGTGCCAGCAGCCAAGGCCTAGCGGGAGCAGATACGCAGTATTTT. It translates to CASSQGLAGADTQYF.

There are many counts of this clonotype. The V and J genes are TRBV20-1 and TRBJ2-3; 7 bases agree with TRBD1. V shed 2 bases, J shed 2 bases, and the junction held 10 bases outside the gene matches. Germline assignment: CDR1 DFQATT and CDR2 SNEGSKA (reference sequence). This CDR3 comprises 16 residues. The CDR3 loop reads CSARSGTEEYTDTQYF. The CDR3, as DNA: TGCAGTGCTAGATCTGGGACAGAAGAATACACAGATACGCAGTATTTT.

This clonotype was observed many times. This chain connects TRBV10-3 to TRBJ1-1, with D hard to call. V was pared by 4 bases and J by 0 bases, with 6 bases between. The V gene's germline CDR1 is ENHRY and CDR2 SYGVKD. The CDR3 extends over 13 amino acids. Here the CDR3 DNA reads TGTGCCATCAGTGGCAGTTTGAACACTGAAGCTTTCTTT. This sequence encodes CAISGSLNTEAFF.

This clonotype was seen repeatedly, ten times or more. V gene TRBV12-3 or TRBV12-4 combines with J gene TRBJ1-1, with TRBD1 matching 8 bases. V shed 10 bases, J shed 4 bases, and the junction held 14 bases outside the gene matches. This CDR3 comprises 15 residues. DNA for the CDR3: TGTGCCATCCCCCGACAGGGGCTCAAGAGCACTGAAGCTTTCTTT. The encoded protein is CAIPRQGLKSTEAFF.

This clonotype occurred many times. The V gene is TRBV12-3 or TRBV12-4, the J gene TRBJ2-1; no clear D. The CDR3 loop spans 12 amino acids. Trimming cost V 5 bases and J 2 bases, with 4 bases left between them. CDR3 DNA: TGTGCCAGCAGTAGTCCCTACAATGAGCAGTTCTTC. This sequence encodes CASSSPYNEQFF.